This T cell receptor (beta chain) originates from a study of cytomegalovirus exposure and HLA in healthy donors. The study, taken as a whole, reports: Some V segments, TRBV6-2 and TRBV6-3 among them, were indistinguishable and were therefore excluded.

This PCR relied on a set of 60 Vbeta primers and 13 Jbeta primers. Sequencing was performed with immunoSEQ multiplex PCR; in TCRdb, only in-frame clones are kept and a portion is missing. The sample holds roughly 100,000 clones; about an eighth are singletons and the top ten take more than 15%. The V and J ends lost 5 bases and 8 bases, in that order; junction bases with no gene match: 2. The CDR3 sequence is 14 residues long. Per germline, CDR1 SEHNR and CDR2 FQNEAQ (reference sequence). This clone was counted a few times. Its matching antigen is unknown. The chain employs TRBV7-9 and TRBJ2-1; 14 bases line up with TRBD2. Sequences were obtained from PBMCs. This TCR was recovered from a man in his forties in good health and CMV-seropositive. The CDR3 region has the DNA TGTGCCAGCAGCGTGGGACTAGCGGGAGATGAGCAGTTCTTC. Protein product: CASSVGLAGDEQFF.